This T cell receptor beta chain came from a study of shared clonotypes between healthy human individuals. Study information: The cohort comprised a couple of women and a few men. Their ages spanned 18 to 49 years.

Clones were read by immunoSEQ multiplex PCR, and TCRdb kept only the in-frame ones, dropping some. Of about 490,000 clones in the sample, 70% to 80% were seen once. The CDR3 length is 16 residues. The V gene's germline CDR1 is MDHEN and CDR2 SYDVKM. V shed 4 bases and J shed 3 bases, with 16 bases lying between them. V usage is TRBV28 and J usage is TRBJ2-1, with D perhaps TRBD2 (6 bases). The receptor was isolated from a woman aged 40 to 55 in good health. Some clones in this sample may be carry-over from other donors' samples. Material for sequencing was PBMCs. Written as DNA, the CDR3 is TGTGCCAGCAGTTCCCGACTAGTTCAGGGCTACAATGAGCAGTTCTTC. Protein product: CASSSRLVQGYNEQFF. The full variable domain, its missing parts supplied by reference TRBV28 and TRBJ2-1, is DVKVTQSSRYLVKRTGEKVFLECVQDMDHENMFWYRQDPGLGLRLIYFSYDVKMKEKGDIPEGYSVSREKKERFSLILESASTNQTSMYLCASSSRLVQGYNEQFFGPGTRLTVL.